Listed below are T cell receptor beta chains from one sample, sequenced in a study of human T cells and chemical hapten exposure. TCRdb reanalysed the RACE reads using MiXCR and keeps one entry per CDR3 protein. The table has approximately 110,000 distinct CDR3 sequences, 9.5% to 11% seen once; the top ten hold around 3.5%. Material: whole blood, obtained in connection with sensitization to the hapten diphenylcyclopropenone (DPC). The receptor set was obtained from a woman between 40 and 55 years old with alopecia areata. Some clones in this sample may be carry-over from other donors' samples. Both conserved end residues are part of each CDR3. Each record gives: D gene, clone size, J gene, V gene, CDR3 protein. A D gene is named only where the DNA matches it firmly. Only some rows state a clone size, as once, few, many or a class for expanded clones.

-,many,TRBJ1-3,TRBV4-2,CASSQVPKAGNTIYF
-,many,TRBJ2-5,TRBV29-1,CSVVPAAAQETQYF
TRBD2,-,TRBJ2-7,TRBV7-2,CASSLQRGSRGSF
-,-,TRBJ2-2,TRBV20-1,CSADLLTNTGELFF
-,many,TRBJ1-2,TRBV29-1,CSVDPAGDNYGYTF
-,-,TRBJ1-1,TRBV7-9,CASSLARGGNTEAFF
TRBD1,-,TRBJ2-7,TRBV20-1,CSARDRGNEQYF
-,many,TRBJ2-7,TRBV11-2,CASSLDRVSYEQYF
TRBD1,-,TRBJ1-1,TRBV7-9,CASSLGGTGPTEAFF
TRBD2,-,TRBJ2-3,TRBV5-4,CASSLASGGPYTQYF
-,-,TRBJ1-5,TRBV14,CASSQVWQETNQPQHF
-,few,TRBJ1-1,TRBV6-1,CASSGSGQSEAFF
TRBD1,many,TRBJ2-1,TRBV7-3,CASSAQPTGNEQFF
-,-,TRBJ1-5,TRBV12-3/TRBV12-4,CASSGGTPSNQPQHF
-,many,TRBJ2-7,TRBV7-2,CASSLTRRREQYF
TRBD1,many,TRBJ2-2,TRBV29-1,CSVVQGAPDTGELFF
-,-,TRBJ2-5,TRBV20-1,CSARFQVGTQYF
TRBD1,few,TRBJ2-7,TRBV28,CASSPPGQRFYEQYF
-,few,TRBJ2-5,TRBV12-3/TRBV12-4,CASSREKQETQYF
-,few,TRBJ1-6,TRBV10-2,CASIPGSPSSSYNSPLHF
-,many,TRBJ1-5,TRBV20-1,CSAFGQNQPQHF
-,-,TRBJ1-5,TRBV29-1,CSVGVENSNQPQHF
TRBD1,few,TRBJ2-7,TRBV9,CASSSAGTVSYEQYF
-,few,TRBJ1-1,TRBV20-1,CSARDPAGSNTEAFF
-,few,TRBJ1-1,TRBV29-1,CSPHAGVNTEAFF
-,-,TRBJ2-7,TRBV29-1,CSVVAGTYEQYF